These 10 T cell receptor beta chains originate from one sample sequenced in a study of cytomegalovirus exposure and HLA in healthy donors. The study ran its PCR with 60 Vbeta and 13 Jbeta primers. The assay was immunoSEQ multiplex PCR, and TCRdb's table has in-frame clones only and misses some. The profile shows about 36,000 clones, over 60% of them singletons. The sequencing input was PBMCs. These receptors were obtained from a man aged 30 to 45 in good health and CMV-seronegative.

This chain uses TRBV4-2 with TRBJ2-1, with 12 bases matching TRBD2. The ends lost 3 bases at V and 6 bases at J; junction bases unmatched: 6. The germline CDR1 and CDR2 sequences are LGHNA and YNFKEQ. The CDR3 is 16 residues long. CDR3 residues: CASSQALAGGPNEQFF. CDR3 nucleotide sequence: TGTGCCAGCAGCCAGGCTCTAGCGGGGGGGCCCAATGAGCAGTTCTTC.

This clone was seen a few times. The CDR3 coding sequence is TGCAGCGCGTTTGGGGGGGATTATGGCTACACCTTC. It encodes CSAFGGDYGYTF. The V and J genes are TRBV29-1 and TRBJ1-2; D possibly corresponds to TRBD1 (5 bases). Germline V gene lookup returns CDR1 SQVTM and CDR2 ANQGSEA. V lost 7 bases and J 5 bases, leaving 14 bases between the germline ends. CDR3 length equals 12 residues.

The chain uses TRBV29-1 and TRBJ2-7; D ambiguous. The CDR3 loop spans 11 amino acids. Germline lookup yields CDR1 SQVTM and CDR2 ANQGSEA. The V and J ends lost 4 bases and 7 bases respectively, with 11 bases between them. CDR3 residues: CSVGYTTEQYF. The CDR3 DNA is TGCAGCGTTGGGTATACTACGGAGCAGTACTTC.

The V gene is TRBV11-2, the J gene TRBJ2-3; 12 nucleotides align to TRBD1. CDR1 SGHAT and CDR2 FQNNGV come from the germline V gene. The junction had 10 bases not matched to a gene; V was cut back by 5 bases and J by 4 bases. The CDR3 length is 17 residues. The CDR3 DNA reads as TGTGCCAGCAGCCCGTGGGGCGGGACAGGGGGCGCAGATACGCAGTATTTT. Its protein is CASSPWGGTGGADTQYF.

This clone was recorded once. The chain carries TRBV5-6 and TRBJ2-7, with TRBD2 matching 12 bases. In germline, CDR1 is SGHDT, CDR2 YYEEEE. The CDR3 loop spans 16 amino acids. J was trimmed by 2 bases and V by 3 bases; bases with no gene match: 6. The CDR3 loop reads CASSSRLAGVPYEQYF. As DNA, the CDR3 is TGTGCCAGCAGCTCCCGACTAGCGGGAGTCCCCTACGAGCAGTACTTC.

The rearrangement joins TRBV27 to TRBJ1-2; D is undetermined. The CDR3 consists of 13 residues. With 6 bases removed from V and 5 bases from J, the gap between germline ends came to 13 bases. CDR1 MNHEY and CDR2 SMNVEV come from the germline V gene (reference sequence). CDR3 DNA: TGTGCCAGCAGCCCGGCTTTGACTTATGGCTACACCTTC. Protein sequence: CASSPALTYGYTF.

Relative to its sample, this clone is medium-sized (0.01 to 0.1%). The chain employs TRBV6-1 and TRBJ2-2; TRBD2 agrees at 10 bases. Germline assignment: CDR1 MNHNS and CDR2 SASEGT. Trimming cost V 4 bases and J 6 bases; bases outside gene matches: 2. This CDR3 region has 14 residues. The CDR3 is CASSVLAGAGELFF. The CDR3 DNA reads as TGTGCCAGCAGTGTGCTAGCGGGGGCCGGGGAGCTGTTTTTT.

The rearrangement links TRBV10-1 to TRBJ1-5, with unresolved D. Germline loops: CDR1 WNHNN, CDR2 SYGVQD (reference sequence). V lost 5 bases, J lost 4 bases, and 9 bases lay in between. The CDR3 extends over 13 amino acids. CDR3 in amino acids: CASSQDKNQPQHF. In DNA form, the CDR3 reads TGCGCCAGCAGTCAGGATAAAAATCAGCCCCAGCATTTT.

The J gene is TRBJ1-1, the V gene TRBV23-1, with D unclear. TRBV23-1 carries the ORF label, with uncertain function. This CDR3 comprises 14 residues. V lost 7 bases, J lost 1 base, and 13 bases lay in between. CDR3 amino acids: CASNPAGRNTEAFF. The CDR3 DNA reads TGCGCCAGCAACCCCGCCGGGAGGAACACTGAAGCTTTCTTT.

V usage is TRBV6-1 and J usage is TRBJ2-1, with 7 bases fitting TRBD1. The germline CDR1 and CDR2 sequences are MNHNS and SASEGT. The V and J ends lost 4 bases and 1 base, in that order; junction bases with no gene match: 4. The CDR3 spans 15 residues. In DNA form, the CDR3 reads TGTGCCAGCAGTGGCGTACAGGGGTCCTACAATGAGCAGTTCTTC. Protein: CASSGVQGSYNEQFF.